One T cell receptor beta chain is described in this entry. The data belong to a study of blood T cell repertoires in COVID-19. Study-level background: PBMCs, B-cell-depleted T cells, or T cells provided the cDNA or gDNA that made up the material.

The CDR3 consists of 16 residues. The germline gives CDR1 SEHNR, CDR2 FQNEAQ (reference sequence). V was clipped by 0 bases and J by 5 bases; unmatched bases: 6. Ages ranged from roughly 18 to 100 years, with residence in about 24 US areas. Clinical history as reported by participants underpinned cohort assignment. The data were produced by immunoSEQ multiplex PCR, yet TCRdb's version contains in-frame clones alone and is incomplete. The top ten clones hold 0.7% of a sample with 450,000 to 500,000 clones, about nine tenths of them seen once. The TCR was taken from a woman under 30 who had recovered from COVID-19. Source material: PBMCs or T cells enriched from blood (not recorded which). The chain is built from TRBV7-9 and TRBJ2-3; 9 bases map to TRBD2. CDR3 loop: CASSLALAGSRDTQYF. CDR3 nucleotide sequence: TGTGCCAGCAGCTTAGCCCTAGCGGGGAGTAGAGATACGCAGTATTTT.